What follows describes a single T cell receptor beta chain. The sample belongs to a study of blood T cell repertoires in COVID-19. Study-level information: Spain, Italy and the United States supplied samples that represented acute and convalescent COVID-19. Nucleic acid was either cDNA or gDNA, and it came from T cells, B-cell-depleted T cells, or PBMCs.

Source study methods: Estimated nucleated cell counts came from reference gene primer amplification. TCRdb's copy holds only in-frame clones and misses some; the assay was immunoSEQ multiplex PCR. V, J and clone size are those of that table, while D and trimming were read from the DNA. This sample has about 200,000 clones; roughly nine tenths occur once, and the top ten carry about 2%. Germline values: CDR1 SGHTA, CDR2 FQGNSA. The J segment lost 1 base and the V segment lost 5 bases, leaving 7 bases of the junction unmatched. The CDR3 runs 16 residues. The sequence derives from a woman aged 50 to 65 with acute or convalescent COVID-19. The material sequenced was peripheral blood. The chain combines TRBV7-2 with TRBJ2-1; 8 positions match TRBD2. The CDR3 loop reads CASSLLRGVSYNEQFF. Written as DNA, the CDR3 is TGTGCCAGCAGCCTACTGCGGGGGGTTTCCTACAATGAGCAGTTCTTC.